This entry features one TCR beta chain sequence. Some clones are missing from TCRdb's copy, which holds only in-frame ones; the method was immunoSEQ multiplex PCR. Of fewer than 65,000 clones listed, about 83% are singletons. These data originate in a study of OX40 agonist ivuxolimab in advanced cancers. The length of the CDR3 is 15 residues. The germline gives CDR1 LGHNA, CDR2 YSLEER. V gave up 4 bases and J gave up 4 bases, with 15 bases separating them. Baseline was the first blood sampling point, followed by cycle 4 day 1 and cycle 7 day 1. The chain combines TRBV4-3 with TRBJ2-3; perhaps TRBD2 as D (6 bases). This TCR was recovered from an adult with an advanced solid tumor such as melanoma, head and neck, liver or kidney cancer. Here the sequenced sample was CD4+ or CD8+ T cells sorted from blood, taken in a trial of the OX40 agonist ivuxolimab. The CDR3 loop reads CASSRSAGYADTQYF. The CDR3 DNA reads TGCGCCAGCAGCCGATCGGCGGGGTATGCAGATACGCAGTATTTT.